The 15 T cell receptor beta chains below were found in one sample sequenced in a study of shared T cell receptors in the human thymus. This table comes from immunoSEQ multiplex PCR, and its TCRdb copy is limited to in-frame clones, with some not included. The table shows hundreds of thousands of clones, with around 87% occurring only once. The same sample was also used in a study of human thymus T cells.

The source material was thymocytes. The receptors derive from a boy in the first two years of life with a congenital heart defect.

This clone has more than one count but fewer than ten. J is TRBJ1-4 and V is TRBV19; TRBD1 is a possible D gene (6 bases). Germline loops: CDR1 LNHDA, CDR2 SQIVND (reference sequence). The CDR3 has 12 amino acids. V gave up 10 bases and J gave up 5 bases, with 11 bases separating them. The chain's CDR3 is CANDRLNEKLFF. The CDR3 nucleotides read TGTGCCAACGACAGGTTAAATGAAAAACTGTTTTTT.

The V call is TRBV14, the J call TRBJ2-5; weak D call: TRBD1 (8 bases). Trimming removed 5 bases from V and 3 bases from J, with 16 bases in between. CDR3 length: 15 amino acids. Germline CDR1 and CDR2: SGHDN and FVKESK. The CDR3 sequence: CASSGRTGTKETQYF. The CDR3 bases are TGTGCCAGCAGCGGACGGACAGGGACTAAAGAGACCCAGTACTTC.

The chain employs TRBV2 and TRBJ1-5; tentative D call: TRBD1 (6 bases). The CDR3 runs to 16 residues. V was pared by 6 bases and J by 2 bases, with 17 bases between. Germline values: CDR1 SNHLY, CDR2 FYNNEI. The CDR3 here is CASRPSQGFGNQPQHF. The CDR3 DNA sequence: TGTGCCAGCAGGCCATCCCAGGGGTTCGGCAATCAGCCCCAGCATTTT.

The J gene is TRBJ2-7, the V gene TRBV9; weak D call: TRBD1 (7 bases). The CDR3 is made up of 15 amino acids. The V end was cut by 4 bases, the J end by 3 bases, with 17 bases between. The germline gives CDR1 SGDLS, CDR2 YYNGEE. The CDR3 nucleotides read TGTGCCAGCAGCCCCTCAGGGGGAGGCGGCTACGAGCAGTACTTC. Protein product: CASSPSGGGGYEQYF.

This sequence joins TRBV27 and TRBJ2-1; the D gene is possibly TRBD2 (6 bases). V shed 7 bases and J shed 2 bases, with 9 bases lying between them. The CDR3 has 13 amino acids. From germline, CDR1 is MNHEY and CDR2 SMNVEV (reference sequence). Here the CDR3 DNA reads TGTGCCAGCATTGCGGGGCCCTACAATGAGCAGTTCTTC. Translating it yields CASIAGPYNEQFF.

This chain connects TRBV18 to TRBJ2-1; 14 bases agree with TRBD2. Germline lookup yields CDR1 KGHSH and CDR2 LQKENI. The CDR3 is 15 amino acids. Trimming took 3 bases from V and 5 from J; bases not matched to a gene: 0. CDR3 sequence (DNA): TGTGCCAGCTCACCGGGACTAGCGGGAGACAATGAGCAGTTCTTC. This codes for CASSPGLAGDNEQFF.

The rearrangement uses TRBV9 and TRBJ2-3; 8 bases match TRBD1. The CDR3 has 18 amino acids. The V gene end was trimmed by 4 bases and the J gene end by 0 bases; junction bases not matched to a gene: 13. CDR1 and CDR2 (germline): SGDLS, YYNGEE. The CDR3 reads CASSSPQDRATSTDTQYF. The CDR3 nucleotides read TGTGCCAGCAGCTCCCCCCAGGACAGGGCCACTAGCACAGATACGCAGTATTTT. Full variable domain (missing parts from reference TRBV9 and TRBJ2-3): DSGVTQTPKHLITATGQRVTLRCSPRSGDLSVYWYQQSLDQGLQFLIQYYNGEERAKGNILERFSAQQFPDLHSELNLSSLELGDSALYFCASSSPQDRATSTDTQYFGPGTRLTVL.

The chain has TRBV19 and TRBJ1-2, with 8 bases that match TRBD1. Trimming removed 3 bases from V and 2 bases from J; junction bases left unmatched: 11. Germline loops: CDR1 LNHDA, CDR2 SQIVND (reference sequence). The CDR3 totals 17 residues. The CDR3 spells CASSMYGWDRRNYGYTF. CDR3 nucleotides: TGTGCCAGTAGTATGTATGGATGGGACAGGAGAAACTATGGCTACACCTTC.

This clone was found a few times. The chain combines TRBV18 with TRBJ2-5; TRBD2 is a possible D gene (6 bases). Trimming shortened V by 0 bases and J by 5 bases, and 16 bases separated the two germline ends. Germline V gene data show CDR1 as KGHSH and CDR2 as LQKENI. The CDR3 covers 16 residues. The CDR3 is CASSPPIPAGGETQYF. The CDR3 DNA is TGTGCCAGCTCACCACCTATCCCGGCAGGAGGGGAGACCCAGTACTTC.

This chain uses TRBV18 with TRBJ2-2; 12 nucleotides line up with TRBD2. CDR3 length: 18 amino acids. V dropped 0 bases and J dropped 1; count of bases not matched to a gene: 3. Germline V gene data show CDR1 as KGHSH and CDR2 as LQKENI. The CDR3 DNA reads TGTGCCAGCTCACCACCACTAGCGGGAGGCATGAACACCGGGGAGCTGTTTTTT. It is translated as CASSPPLAGGMNTGELFF.

The chain links TRBV19 to TRBJ1-2; a weak D match, TRBD1 (5 bases). Per the germline V gene, CDR1 is LNHDA and CDR2 is SQIVND (reference sequence). CDR3 length: 12 amino acids. V shed 7 bases and J shed 8 bases, with 14 bases lying between them. The CDR3 DNA follows: TGTGCCAGTAATAAGGGGAATCACGGCTACACCTTC. This translates into CASNKGNHGYTF.

The rearrangement joins TRBV18 to TRBJ1-4; tentative D call: TRBD1 (5 bases). Germline CDR1 and CDR2: KGHSH and LQKENI. Trimming took 0 bases from V and 6 from J, leaving 11 bases between them. This CDR3 is built from 15 residues. DNA for the CDR3: TGTGCCAGCTCACCACCGTCAGGGCAGGATGAAAAACTGTTTTTT. It translates to CASSPPSGQDEKLFF.

The V and J genes are TRBV5-6 and TRBJ2-5; possible D gene TRBD2, 6 bases. Per the germline V gene, CDR1 is SGHDT and CDR2 is YYEEEE. The length of the CDR3 is 14 residues. V was shortened by 4 bases and J by 4 bases, with 14 bases between the two germline ends. The CDR3 DNA reads as TGTGCCAGCAGCATACAGAAGGGAGGAGAGACCCAGTACTTC. Amino acid sequence: CASSIQKGGETQYF.

There are a few counts of this clone. The chain employs TRBV2 and TRBJ1-2; TRBD1 aligns across 7 bases. J gave up 7 bases and V 2 bases, and 7 bases lay outside the gene matches. The germline gives CDR1 SNHLY, CDR2 FYNNEI. This CDR3 is 14 amino acids long. CDR3 sequence: CASSEKGAYFGYTF. The CDR3 bases are TGTGCCAGCAGTGAAAAGGGGGCTTACTTTGGCTACACCTTC.

The chain recombines TRBV5-1 with TRBJ1-2; 7 nucleotides match TRBD1. V trimming: 5 bases; J trimming: 3 bases; junction bases outside the gene matches: 7. This CDR3 has 14 residues. Germline loops: CDR1 SGHRS, CDR2 YFSETQ. CDR3 loop: CASSSQGMDYGYTF. DNA of the CDR3: TGCGCCAGCAGTTCACAGGGGATGGACTATGGCTACACCTTC.